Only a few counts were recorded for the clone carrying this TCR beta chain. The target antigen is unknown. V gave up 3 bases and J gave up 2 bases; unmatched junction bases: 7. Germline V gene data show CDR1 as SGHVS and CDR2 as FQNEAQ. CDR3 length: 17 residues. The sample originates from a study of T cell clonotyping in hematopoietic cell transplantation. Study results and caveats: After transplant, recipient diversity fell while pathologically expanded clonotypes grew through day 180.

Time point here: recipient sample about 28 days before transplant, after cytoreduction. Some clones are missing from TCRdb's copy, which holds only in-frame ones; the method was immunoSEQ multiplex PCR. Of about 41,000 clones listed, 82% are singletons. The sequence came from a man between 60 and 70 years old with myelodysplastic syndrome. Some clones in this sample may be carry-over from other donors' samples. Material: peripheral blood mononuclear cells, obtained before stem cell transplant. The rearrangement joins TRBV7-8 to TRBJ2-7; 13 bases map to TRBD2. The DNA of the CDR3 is TGTGCCAGCAGCTTTCGACTAGCGGGGGGATACACCTACGAGCAGTACTTC. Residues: CASSFRLAGGYTYEQYF.